The 25 T cell receptor beta chains listed next were all sequenced from one sample in a study of cytomegalovirus exposure and HLA in healthy donors. PCR was performed using 60 Vbeta and 13 Jbeta primers. Clones were sequenced by immunoSEQ multiplex PCR, and TCRdb holds only the in-frame ones, with some missing. The sample carries 150,000 to 250,000 clones, about four fifths recorded once. The sequenced sample consisted of PBMCs. Source of these receptors: a boy between 2 and 10 years old in good health and CMV-seronegative.

This chain links TRBV5-6 with TRBJ2-7, with D possibly matching TRBD1 (5 bases). Germline V CDR1 and CDR2: SGHDT, YYEEEE. V lost 1 base to trimming and J lost 0 bases, with 14 bases between them. The CDR3 consists of 16 residues. The CDR3 is CASSLPGHLSSYEQYF. DNA of the CDR3: TGTGCCAGCAGCTTGCCCGGACACTTGAGCTCCTACGAGCAGTACTTC.

The V and J genes are TRBV5-1 and TRBJ2-5; perhaps TRBD2 as D (6 bases). Between the trimmed V and J ends, which lost 2 bases and 3 bases, there was a span of 11 bases. CDR3 length: 14 residues. Germline V gene data show CDR1 as SGHRS and CDR2 as YFSETQ. The CDR3 DNA follows: TGCGCCAGCAGCTTACTAGCTTTGGAAGAGACCCAGTACTTC. As protein: CASSLLALEETQYF. Looking up the rest from reference TRBV5-1 and TRBJ2-5 gives the full variable domain: KAGVTQTPRYLIKTRGQQVTLSCSPISGHRSVSWYQQTPGQGLQFLFEYFSETQRNKGNFPGRFSGRQFSNSRSEMNVSTLELGDSALYLCASSLLALEETQYFGPGTRLLVL.

V is TRBV11-3 and J is TRBJ2-4; tentatively, D is TRBD2 (7 bases). In germline, CDR1 is SGHNT, CDR2 YENEEA. The V end lost 5 bases, the J end lost 0 bases, and 17 bases lay between the germline ends. The CDR3 is 17 residues long. Here the CDR3 DNA reads TGTGCCAGCAGCCCCGGGGGGCGACAACTAGCCAAAAACATTCAGTACTTC. It codes for CASSPGGRQLAKNIQYF.

The chain uses TRBV6-1 and TRBJ2-7, with D possibly TRBD1 on 6 matching bases. The CDR3 length is 14 residues. Germline V gives CDR1 MNHNS, CDR2 SASEGT. Trimming left V 6 bases short and J 4 bases short, with 16 bases between. This CDR3 is CASRGASHLYEQYF. The CDR3 nucleotides read TGTGCCAGCAGGGGGGCATCTCATCTTTACGAGCAGTACTTC.

This clone was seen a handful of times. The rearrangement uses TRBV5-4 and TRBJ2-1; D is unresolved. V was cut by 4 bases and J by 0 bases, with 5 bases left in between. The germline V gene has CDR1 SGHNT and CDR2 YYREEE (reference sequence). This CDR3 has 13 residues. The CDR3 here is CASSPPSYNEQFF. The CDR3 DNA follows: TGTGCCAGCAGCCCTCCCTCCTACAATGAGCAGTTCTTC.

V gene TRBV19 combines with J gene TRBJ1-5; 7 bases are a match to TRBD1. Germline CDR1 and CDR2: LNHDA and SQIVND (reference sequence). J gave up 5 bases and V 4 bases, and 2 bases lay outside the gene matches. This CDR3 has 13 residues. The CDR3, as DNA: TGTGCCAGTAGTACCGACAGGGATCAGCCCCAGCATTTT. Translating gives CASSTDRDQPQHF.

This clone was detected once. The rearrangement uses TRBV29-1 and TRBJ1-1; D is perhaps TRBD1 (6 bases). CDR1 is SQVTM, CDR2 ANQGSEA, per germline. Trimming took 1 base from V and 8 from J, leaving 17 bases between them. The CDR3 consists of 14 residues. The CDR3 is CSVEVGTRGIEAFF. CDR3 bases: TGCAGCGTTGAAGTGGGGACAAGGGGAATCGAAGCTTTCTTT.

The CDR3 coding sequence is TGTGCCAGCTCTGACAGCTTCTATGGCTACACCTTC. It specifies CASSDSFYGYTF. This rearrangement joins TRBV6-1 to TRBJ1-2; perhaps TRBD1 as D (5 bases). This CDR3 is built from 12 residues. The germline V gene encodes CDR1 MNHNS and CDR2 SASEGT. With 8 bases removed from V and 4 bases from J, the gap between germline ends came to 11 bases.

This chain uses TRBV27 with TRBJ1-1; no definite D call. CDR1 is MNHEY and CDR2 is SMNVEV in the germline V gene (reference sequence). The V end lost 8 bases, the J end lost 0 bases, and 16 bases lay between the germline ends. This CDR3 is 15 amino acids long. CDR3 in DNA: TGTGCCAGCCGGGTGGCAGCAACCATGAACACTGAAGCTTTCTTT. Protein sequence: CASRVAATMNTEAFF.

The chain combines TRBV12-5 with TRBJ2-5; a possible D gene is TRBD2 (5 bases). Trimming removed 1 base from V and 5 bases from J, with 8 bases in between. The CDR3 loop spans 13 amino acids. The germline CDR1 and CDR2 sequences are LGHNT and FRNRAP. CDR3 sequence: CASGLGAGETQYF. CDR3 coding DNA: TGTGCTAGTGGTTTGGGGGCGGGCGAGACCCAGTACTTC.

As DNA, the CDR3 is TGTGCCAGCAGCCTCCGGGACAGCCGAATAACCCGTCACTCTGGAAACACCATATATTTT. Translated: CASSLRDSRITRHSGNTIYF. The chain carries TRBV5-5 and TRBJ1-3; 7 bases map to TRBD1. CDR1 is SGHKS, CDR2 YYEKEE, per germline (reference sequence). After removal of 4 bases from V and 0 bases from J, the junction contained 19 bases not matched to a gene. There are 20 residues in the CDR3.

The V gene is TRBV6-6, the J gene TRBJ1-2, with D maybe TRBD1 (6 bases). Germline CDR1 is MNHNY and CDR2 is SVGAGI (reference sequence). Trimming shortened V by 6 bases and J by 3 bases, and 17 bases separated the two germline ends. This CDR3 is built from 15 residues. The CDR3, as DNA: TGTGCCAGCAGGGACCCACAGGGCGCGGACTATGGCTACACCTTC. Its protein product is CASRDPQGADYGYTF.

This clone was seen a single time. The chain uses TRBV27 and TRBJ2-1; 11 positions match TRBD2. The CDR3 has 17 amino acids. CDR1 MNHEY and CDR2 SMNVEV come from the germline V gene (reference sequence). V shed 5 bases and J 10 bases; nucleotides not matched to a gene: 16. The CDR3 nucleotides are TGTGCCAGCAGTCCGTCTTTAGCGGGGGGGCTTCGGTGGGAGCAGTTCTTC. This gives the protein CASSPSLAGGLRWEQFF.

The rearrangement links TRBV7-2 to TRBJ2-3, with 7 bases fitting TRBD1. This CDR3 spans 14 amino acids. J gave up 4 bases and V 5 bases, and 6 bases lay outside the gene matches. Germline V gene sequence: CDR1 SGHTA, CDR2 FQGNSA. DNA for the CDR3: TGTGCCAGCAGCACAAGACAGGGTCCAGATACGCAGTATTTT. It codes for CASSTRQGPDTQYF.

CDR3 protein: CASSLVPDGAEAFF. The CDR3 nucleotides read TGTGCCAGCAGCTTAGTACCAGACGGAGCTGAAGCTTTCTTT. This chain links TRBV7-2 with TRBJ1-1, with unresolved D. In germline, CDR1 is SGHTA, CDR2 FQGNSA. The V end lost 1 base, the J end lost 6 bases, and 12 bases lay between the germline ends. The CDR3 totals 14 residues.

This rearrangement joins TRBV5-1 to TRBJ2-2; no clear D. The CDR3 has 14 residues. CDR1 and CDR2 from the germline V gene are SGHRS and YFSETQ. V lost 4 bases and J lost 5, with 12 bases in between. DNA for the CDR3: TGCGCCAGCAGCCTGCAGGATGGTACCGGGGAGCTGTTTTTT. Translated: CASSLQDGTGELFF.

Only one count was recorded for this clone. V is TRBV6-5 and J is TRBJ1-2; no definite D call. V lost 8 bases to trimming and J lost 6 bases, with 19 bases between them. This CDR3 contains 14 residues. CDR1 and CDR2 from the germline V gene are MNHEY and SVGAGI. The DNA of the CDR3 is TGTGCCAGCCTCGGGGTTAGGATCGGCGATGGCTACACCTTC. Its translation is CASLGVRIGDGYTF.

The chain is built from TRBV10-3 and TRBJ2-1, with TRBD2 matching over 9 bases. The CDR3 runs 17 residues. CDR1 and CDR2 (germline): ENHRY, SYGVKD. The ends lost 4 bases at V and 5 bases at J; junction bases unmatched: 12. This CDR3 reads CAISASSGESPDNEQFF. The CDR3 nucleotides are TGTGCCATCAGTGCATCTAGCGGGGAATCCCCGGACAATGAGCAGTTCTTC.

The CDR3 nucleotides read TGTGCCAGCACCGGGACAGAGAACACTGAAGCTTTCTTT. Translated, it gives CASTGTENTEAFF. V usage is TRBV6-5 and J usage is TRBJ1-1; 7 positions agree with TRBD1. This CDR3 spans 13 amino acids. The J segment lost 1 base and the V segment lost 7 bases, leaving 3 bases of the junction unmatched. Germline V gives CDR1 MNHEY, CDR2 SVGAGI.

This clone showed up just once. The V gene is TRBV5-1, the J gene TRBJ2-5; D may be TRBD2 (6 bases). The CDR3 is made up of 14 amino acids. The germline gives CDR1 SGHRS, CDR2 YFSETQ. The V gene lost 0 bases and the J gene lost 2 bases, with 8 bases spanning the gap. The CDR3 is CASSLGTIQETQYF. The CDR3 DNA sequence: TGCGCCAGCAGCTTGGGGACTATACAAGAGACCCAGTACTTC.

The V and J genes are TRBV7-9 and TRBJ2-7, with D tentatively TRBD2 (5 bases). Germline CDR1 is SEHNR and CDR2 is FQNEAQ (reference sequence). CDR3 size: 16 residues. V gave up 3 bases and J gave up 6 bases, with 21 bases separating them. CDR3 loop: CASSFTALVGSGEQYF. CDR3 coding DNA: TGTGCCAGCAGCTTTACTGCCCTAGTGGGGAGTGGCGAGCAGTACTTC.

This clone occurred once. The V call is TRBV5-1, the J call TRBJ2-3, with D tentatively TRBD2 (5 bases). Trimming left V 4 bases short and J 1 base short, with 10 bases between. The CDR3 spans 14 residues. Germline CDR1 is SGHRS and CDR2 is YFSETQ. The CDR3 sequence is CASSPAGRTDTQYF. DNA for the CDR3: TGCGCCAGCAGCCCGGCGGGCCGCACAGATACGCAGTATTTT.

The V and J genes are TRBV25-1 and TRBJ1-1; a possible D gene is TRBD1 (6 bases). V dropped 0 bases and J dropped 7 bases, with 9 bases sitting between them. The CDR3 contains 13 residues. Germline V gene data show CDR1 as MGHDK and CDR2 as SYGVNS. CDR3 amino acids: CASSEYLQGEAFF. The CDR3 DNA is TGTGCCAGCAGTGAATATCTACAGGGTGAAGCTTTCTTT.

This chain joins TRBV5-6 and TRBJ2-5, with a tentative D call TRBD2 (6 bases). The J call is uncertain, as TRBJ2-7 better fits the DNA end. CDR3 size: 16 residues. Looked up from germline, CDR1 is SGHDT and CDR2 is YYEEEE. CDR3 loop: CASSLEPGLTYYEQYF. CDR3 sequence (DNA): TGTGCCAGCAGCTTGGAGCCGGGACTCACCTACTACGAGCAGTACTTC.

V and J are TRBV10-3 and TRBJ2-7; TRBD2 aligns across 7 bases. The CDR3 is made up of 14 amino acids. CDR1 and CDR2 (germline): ENHRY, SYGVKD. J gave up 4 bases and V 2 bases, and 5 bases lay outside the gene matches. The chain's CDR3 is CAISEAGVKYEQYF. CDR3 nucleotides: TGTGCCATCAGTGAGGCGGGGGTCAAGTACGAGCAGTACTTC.